Presented here are 18 T cell receptor beta chains from one specimen sequenced in a study of CD4 T cells in relation to SARS-CoV-2 and coronaviruses (dated by TCRdb to 2020 to 2022). Libraries were prepared through the immunoSEQ multiplex PCR assay. TCRdb provides this immuneACCESS table in a form limited to in-frame rearrangements. Some clones are lacking; in checked studies, under half of them reflect an unresolved V gene, and why the rest are absent is not known. The sample records over 20,000 clones, 65% to 80% of which are singletons. The top ten hold 10% to 15% of the sample. CD4+ T cells from unexposed donors were collected before the COVID-19 pandemic (2011-2018). After roughly 11 days of culture, CD4+ T cells were isolated with the EasySep CD4+ T cell isolation kit. Their recognized antigens are unknown. Sample: CD4+ T cells from PBMCs, cultured in vitro. These receptors originate from a human donor in good health.

The chain couples TRBV3-1 (or the pseudogene TRBV3-2) to TRBJ2-5; 12 nucleotides agree with TRBD2. The germline CDR1 and CDR2 sequences are LGHDT and YNNKEL (reference sequence). V lost 2 bases, J lost 1 base, and 2 bases stayed unmatched. The CDR3 length is 16 residues. The CDR3 protein is CASSQRLAGAQETQYF. In nucleotides, the CDR3 is TGTGCCAGCAGCCAACGACTAGCGGGAGCCCAAGAGACCCAGTACTTC.

The J gene is TRBJ1-2, the V gene TRBV6-5; possible D gene TRBD1, 5 bases. The germline V and J ends were trimmed by 6 bases and 4 bases, with 15 bases remaining between them. The CDR3 runs to 14 residues. Looked up from germline, CDR1 is MNHEY and CDR2 is SVGAGI. The CDR3 DNA reads as TGTGCCAGCAGACCGATCGGGACGGGCTATGGCTACACCTTC. Protein sequence: CASRPIGTGYGYTF.

The CDR3 sequence: CASSLGRGGKSYEKLFF. CDR3 sequence (DNA): TGTGCCAGCAGCTTAGGTCGAGGGGGGAAGAGCTATGAAAAACTGTTTTTT. V and J are TRBV11-2 and TRBJ1-4; possible D gene TRBD1, 6 bases. Deletions cut 1 base from V and 6 bases from J, with 18 bases between. CDR1 is SGHAT and CDR2 is FQNNGV in the germline V gene. The CDR3 totals 17 residues.

The V and J genes are TRBV10-2 and TRBJ1-1; tentatively, D is TRBD1 (5 bases). The CDR3 loop spans 14 amino acids. V shed 2 bases and J shed 4 bases, with 11 bases lying between them. The germline gives CDR1 WSHSY, CDR2 SAAADI. CDR3 nucleotide sequence: TGCGCCAGCAGTGAGCAGGGCCTGACCACTGAAGCTTTCTTT. Translating it yields CASSEQGLTTEAFF.

The chain carries TRBV11-2 and TRBJ2-7, with 12 bases matching TRBD1. The CDR3 spans 15 residues. V gave up 2 bases and J gave up 6 bases; unmatched junction bases: 5. The germline V gene has CDR1 SGHAT and CDR2 FQNNGV. CDR3 residues: CASSLHRDRGREQYF. CDR3 coding DNA: TGTGCCAGCAGCTTACACCGGGACAGGGGGCGCGAGCAGTACTTC.

The chain couples TRBV27 to TRBJ1-5, with TRBD1 matching over 7 bases. J gave up 6 bases and V 5 bases, and 13 bases lay outside the gene matches. This CDR3 spans 16 amino acids. The germline CDR1 and CDR2 sequences are MNHEY and SMNVEV (reference sequence). CDR3 in amino acids: CASSRTQGGRTQPQHF. CDR3 nucleotides: TGTGCCAGCAGTCGAACCCAGGGGGGTCGAACTCAGCCCCAGCATTTT.

This chain connects TRBV7-2 to TRBJ2-3; 7 bases fit TRBD2. The trim removed 7 bases at V and 4 bases at J, leaving 14 bases unmatched. The germline gives CDR1 SGHTA, CDR2 FQGNSA. The CDR3 extends over 16 amino acids. The chain's CDR3 is CASTPDRGRPADTQYF. The CDR3 DNA reads TGTGCCAGCACCCCCGATCGCGGGAGACCGGCAGATACGCAGTATTTT. The whole variable domain, remainder taken from reference TRBV7-2 and TRBJ2-3, is GAGVSQSPSNKVTEKGKDVELRCDPISGHTALYWYRQSLGQGLEFLIYFQGNSAPDKSGLPSDRFSAERTGGSVSTLTIQRTQQEDSAVYLCASTPDRGRPADTQYFGPGTRLTVL.

The chain uses TRBV27 and TRBJ2-3; TRBD2 matches at 7 bases. CDR1 MNHEY and CDR2 SMNVEV come from the germline V gene (reference sequence). The V gene end was trimmed by 5 bases and the J gene end by 7 bases; junction bases not matched to a gene: 9. The CDR3 runs to 14 residues. This chain's CDR3 is CASSNLKAGNTQYF. CDR3 coding DNA: TGTGCCAGCAGTAACTTGAAAGCGGGAAATACGCAGTATTTT.

The chain has TRBV21-1 and TRBJ1-5; the DNA was not compared with TRBD1, the D call given in the table. TRBV21-1 is annotated as a pseudogene. This CDR3 contains 17 residues. The CDR3 reads CASSKVRDNYSNQPQHF. The CDR3 DNA reads TGTGCCAGCAGCAAAGTAAGGGACAATTATAGCAATCAGCCCCAGCATTTT.

The chain has TRBV5-4 and TRBJ1-2, with 10 bases lining up with TRBD1. CDR3 size: 16 residues. Per the germline V gene, CDR1 is SGHNT and CDR2 is YYREEE (reference sequence). J gave up 2 bases and V 3 bases, and 7 bases lay outside the gene matches. The CDR3 DNA reads TGTGCCAGCAGCTCGGGACAGGGGTTCCCCAACTATGGCTACACCTTC. Amino acid sequence: CASSSGQGFPNYGYTF.

The genes are TRBV9 and TRBJ1-2; a weak D match, TRBD1 (5 bases). Germline CDR1 and CDR2: SGDLS and YYNGEE. CDR3 size: 14 residues. Trimming took off 5 bases at V and 4 bases at J, with 15 bases between the two ends. This CDR3 is CASSLDGGGYGYTF. CDR3 nucleotide sequence: TGTGCCAGCAGTCTAGACGGTGGGGGCTATGGCTACACCTTC.

The CDR3 DNA reads TGTGCCAGCAGTGCTTCCGGGGTTTTGAACACAGATACGCAGTATTTT. This gives the protein CASSASGVLNTDTQYF. The V gene is TRBV2, the J gene TRBJ2-3; D perhaps matches TRBD2 (5 bases). CDR1 and CDR2 (germline): SNHLY, FYNNEI. The CDR3 consists of 16 residues. Trimming pared 4 bases from V and 2 bases from J, leaving 16 bases between. Drawing the rest from reference TRBV2 and TRBJ2-3, the complete variable domain is EPEVTQTPSHQVTQMGQEVILRCVPISNHLYFYWYRQILGQKVEFLVSFYNNEISEKSEIFDDQFSVERPDGSNFTLKIRSTKLEDSAMYFCASSASGVLNTDTQYFGPGTRLTVL.

This chain connects TRBV7-2 to TRBJ1-2; 11 nucleotides match TRBD1. The germline V gene encodes CDR1 SGHTA and CDR2 FQGNSA. The V gene end was trimmed by 5 bases and the J gene end by 8 bases; junction bases not matched to a gene: 13. The CDR3 contains 16 residues. CDR3 bases: TGTGCCAGCAGCCAGAGTACCGGGACAGGGGGGTACGGCTACACCTTC. Translating gives CASSQSTGTGGYGYTF.

The J gene is TRBJ2-2, the V gene TRBV10-2; 10 bases fit TRBD1. The CDR3 loop spans 16 amino acids. V dropped 4 bases and J dropped 4; count of bases not matched to a gene: 6. Per the germline V gene, CDR1 is WSHSY and CDR2 is SAAADI. The CDR3 coding sequence is TGCGCCAGCAGTGTAGGGGACAGGGGTGCCACCGGGGAGCTGTTTTTT. It translates to CASSVGDRGATGELFF.

The V call is TRBV10-3, the J call TRBJ2-2, with D perhaps matching TRBD2 (5 bases). Trimming removed 7 bases from V and 6 bases from J, with 15 bases in between. The germline V gene encodes CDR1 ENHRY and CDR2 SYGVKD. This CDR3 is built from 14 residues. The CDR3 coding sequence is TGTGCCATCACGGGGAAGGGAGATGCCGGGGAGCTGTTTTTT. It is translated as CAITGKGDAGELFF.

The chain employs TRBV6-5 and TRBJ2-7; maybe TRBD2 (5 bases). V lost 0 bases and J lost 6, with 12 bases in between. The CDR3 is 14 residues long. The germline CDR1 and CDR2 sequences are MNHEY and SVGAGI. CDR3 loop: CASSYSIASSEQYF. CDR3 coding DNA: TGTGCCAGCAGTTACTCGATAGCTAGCTCCGAGCAGTACTTC.

The chain uses TRBV29-1 and TRBJ2-4; tentatively, D is TRBD1 (6 bases). The length of the CDR3 is 14 residues. Germline CDR1 is SQVTM and CDR2 is ANQGSEA. The germline V and J ends were trimmed by 4 bases and 2 bases, with 12 bases remaining between them. CDR3 sequence: CSVAATGTKNIQYF. DNA of the CDR3: TGCAGCGTTGCCGCGACAGGTACCAAAAACATTCAGTACTTC.

The chain couples TRBV4-3 to TRBJ2-7; tentatively, D is TRBD2 (7 bases). Trimming took off 0 bases at V and 5 bases at J, with 14 bases between the two ends. This CDR3 has 15 residues. Germline V gene data show CDR1 as LGHNA and CDR2 as YSLEER. This CDR3 is CASSQDAGARHEQYF. The DNA of the CDR3 is TGCGCCAGCAGCCAAGACGCGGGGGCAAGGCACGAGCAGTACTTC.